The TCR beta chain described here comes from a study of CXCR3-negative and CXCR3-positive naive CD8 T cells. Whole-study context: With about 1.5 +/- 0.3 million reads per library, the TRB reads numbered roughly 130 million in total.

Overall study results and limits: Memory CD8+ cells showed much lower diversity, while both naive subsets were comparably high.

Libraries were UMI-labeled 5' RACE TRB cDNA. TCRdb re-called the 5' RACE reads and shows each CDR3 protein once, DNA omitted. The table lists 100,000 to 150,000 distinct CDR3 sequences, with approximately 0.29% in the top ten. About this clonotype itself: Its antigen is still unknown.

In germline, CDR1 is SQVTM, CDR2 ANQGSEA. CDR3 size: 16 residues. Sequencing was done on a sample of naive CXCR3- CD8+ T cells from blood. The subset denotes: CD45RO-CCR7+CD27+CD95- naive CD8+ T cells lacking CXCR3 (TNR3-). The chain couples TRBV29-1 to TRBJ2-1; TCRdb lists TRBD2, though no DNA is available to test this call. This clonotype originated in a human donor in good health. Some clones in this sample may be carry-over from other donors' samples. The CDR3 here is CSVDKGTSGLWGEQFF.